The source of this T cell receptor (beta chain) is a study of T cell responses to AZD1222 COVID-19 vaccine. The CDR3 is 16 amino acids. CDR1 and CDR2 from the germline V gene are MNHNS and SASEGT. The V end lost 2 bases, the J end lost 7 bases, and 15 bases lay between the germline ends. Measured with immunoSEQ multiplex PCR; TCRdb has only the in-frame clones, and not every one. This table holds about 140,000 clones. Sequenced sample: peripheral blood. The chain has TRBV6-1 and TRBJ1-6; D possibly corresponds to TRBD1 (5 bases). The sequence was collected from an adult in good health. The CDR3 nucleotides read TGTGCCAGCAGTGAAATGGCCGGCAGGGCGAATTCACCCCTCCACTTT. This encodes CASSEMAGRANSPLHF.